The rows below give T cell receptor beta chains drawn from one sample of a study of T-cell reconstitution after alpha-beta-depleted transplantation in children. In TCRdb, the PCR reads were re-called with MiXCR into one record per CDR3 protein. The sample carries about 370,000 distinct CDR3 sequences, roughly 20% recorded once. This sample comprised PBMCs from the stem cell graft donor, obtained from the stem cell graft. The receptors here all came from a human donor who donated a stem cell graft to a child with acute myeloid leukemia. Both conserved end residues are part of each CDR3. Fields, in order: V gene, D gene, J gene, clone size, CDR3 DNA, CDR3 protein. A D gene is named only where the DNA matches it firmly. Not all rows give a size; the values are once, few, many and, for expanded clones, a class.

V gene: TRBV7-2; D gene: NA; J gene: TRBJ2-3; clone size: many; CDR3 DNA: TGTGCCAGCAGCTTCGGGAGTCTTTCCCGCACAGATACGCAGTATTTT; CDR3 protein: CASSFGSLSRTDTQYF
V gene: TRBV20-1; D gene: TRBD2; J gene: TRBJ2-1; clone size: many; CDR3 DNA: TGCAGTGCTACCGGGACTAGCGGGAGGATATATGAGCAGTTCTTC; CDR3 protein: CSATGTSGRIYEQFF
V gene: TRBV12-3/TRBV12-4; D gene: TRBD1; J gene: TRBJ1-5; clone size: NA; CDR3 DNA: TGTGCCAGCAGCGGACAGGACAATCAGCCCCAGCATTTT; CDR3 protein: CASSGQDNQPQHF
V gene: TRBV20-1; D gene: NA; J gene: TRBJ1-6; clone size: few; CDR3 DNA: TGCAGTGCTAGAGACTACAGGGATAATTCACCCCTCCACTTT; CDR3 protein: CSARDYRDNSPLHF
V gene: TRBV11-2; D gene: TRBD2; J gene: TRBJ2-1; clone size: few; CDR3 DNA: TGTGCCAGCAGGTCGGCGGCTAGCGGGGTCAGGGTGCCCTACAATGAGCAGTTCTTC; CDR3 protein: CASRSAASGVRVPYNEQFF
V gene: TRBV9; D gene: NA; J gene: TRBJ1-4; clone size: few; CDR3 DNA: TGTGCCAGCAGCGTAGGACAGGCTGGTAATGAAAAACTGTTTTTT; CDR3 protein: CASSVGQAGNEKLFF
V gene: TRBV7-6; D gene: TRBD1; J gene: TRBJ2-7; clone size: many; CDR3 DNA: TGTGCCAGCAGCTTAGAGGGACAGGGGCCTTCCTACGAGCAGTACTTC; CDR3 protein: CASSLEGQGPSYEQYF
V gene: TRBV11-1; D gene: NA; J gene: TRBJ2-7; clone size: NA; CDR3 DNA: TGTGCCAGCAGCTTAGCGGCCCTGTCCGGGCAGTACTTC; CDR3 protein: CASSLAALSGQYF
V gene: TRBV20-1; D gene: NA; J gene: TRBJ2-2; clone size: many; CDR3 DNA: TGCAGTGCTCACTTCACAGGGGGGGAGCTGTTTTTT; CDR3 protein: CSAHFTGGELFF
V gene: TRBV28; D gene: NA; J gene: TRBJ2-5; clone size: NA; CDR3 DNA: TGTGCCAGCAGGGTGATGGGGCGCGAGACCCAGTACTTC; CDR3 protein: CASRVMGRETQYF
V gene: TRBV4-2; D gene: NA; J gene: TRBJ2-1; clone size: few; CDR3 DNA: TGTGCCAGCAGCCCTGGGGACGGAAGACCCAATGAGCAGTTCTTC; CDR3 protein: CASSPGDGRPNEQFF
V gene: TRBV12-3/TRBV12-4; D gene: NA; J gene: TRBJ2-2; clone size: few; CDR3 DNA: TGTGCCAGCAGTTCGTGGGCAGCTCTCAAAGCGAACACCGGGGAGCTGTTTTTT; CDR3 protein: CASSSWAALKANTGELFF
V gene: TRBV24-1; D gene: NA; J gene: TRBJ2-7; clone size: NA; CDR3 DNA: TGTGCCACCAAGTCAGGGAGACCGTACGAGCAGTACTTC; CDR3 protein: CATKSGRPYEQYF
V gene: TRBV29-1; D gene: TRBD2; J gene: TRBJ2-7; clone size: many; CDR3 DNA: TGCAGCGTTGAAGGCCCGGGACTAGCGGGAGTTGTCGAGCAGTACTTC; CDR3 protein: CSVEGPGLAGVVEQYF
V gene: TRBV20-1; D gene: TRBD2; J gene: TRBJ2-3; clone size: many; CDR3 DNA: TGCAGTGCTAGAGATCGCGCTAGCGGGAGGGCCAAGGATACGCAGTATTTT; CDR3 protein: CSARDRASGRAKDTQYF
V gene: TRBV20-1; D gene: NA; J gene: TRBJ1-1; clone size: many; CDR3 DNA: TGCAGTGCTAGAGCGGACAGCGGGAACACTGAAGCTTTCTTT; CDR3 protein: CSARADSGNTEAFF
V gene: TRBV9; D gene: NA; J gene: TRBJ2-7; clone size: few; CDR3 DNA: TGTGCCAGCAGCGTAGAATGGACAGAAGGCTACGAGCAGTACTTC; CDR3 protein: CASSVEWTEGYEQYF
V gene: TRBV12-3/TRBV12-4; D gene: TRBD2; J gene: TRBJ2-1; clone size: few; CDR3 DNA: TGTGCCAGCAGTTTGCCGGGGACTAGCGCGAAAAAGCAGTTCTTC; CDR3 protein: CASSLPGTSAKKQFF
V gene: TRBV6-1; D gene: NA; J gene: TRBJ1-5; clone size: few; CDR3 DNA: TGTGCCAGCTGCATGGGAACAAATCAGCCCCAGCATTTT; CDR3 protein: CASCMGTNQPQHF
V gene: TRBV15; D gene: NA; J gene: TRBJ2-5; clone size: NA; CDR3 DNA: TGTGCCACCAGCGGCAGGAGAGGGGTACAAGAGACCCAGTACTTC; CDR3 protein: CATSGRRGVQETQYF
V gene: TRBV12-3/TRBV12-4; D gene: TRBD2; J gene: TRBJ2-6; clone size: NA; CDR3 DNA: TGTGCCAGCAGCCGGATGGCTAGCGGGAGTTCTGGGGCCAACGTCCTGACTTTC; CDR3 protein: CASSRMASGSSGANVLTF
V gene: TRBV5-1; D gene: NA; J gene: TRBJ2-7; clone size: few; CDR3 DNA: TGCGCCAGCAGCTTGGAGGCAGGGTTGGATTACGAGCAGTACTTC; CDR3 protein: CASSLEAGLDYEQYF
V gene: TRBV20-1; D gene: NA; J gene: TRBJ2-7; clone size: NA; CDR3 DNA: TGCAGTGCTAGAGGATCGGAAAGCTCCTACGAGCAGTACTTC; CDR3 protein: CSARGSESSYEQYF
V gene: TRBV24-1; D gene: NA; J gene: TRBJ2-3; clone size: few; CDR3 DNA: TGTGCCACCAGTGATTTTTTGGAGGCAGATACGCAGTATTTT; CDR3 protein: CATSDFLEADTQYF
V gene: TRBV6-1; D gene: NA; J gene: TRBJ2-7; clone size: many; CDR3 DNA: TGTGCCAGCAGCGCACTAGGTTTCTACGAGCAGTACTTC; CDR3 protein: CASSALGFYEQYF
V gene: TRBV24-1; D gene: TRBD2; J gene: TRBJ2-1; clone size: few; CDR3 DNA: TGTGCCACCAGTGATTTTGCAGCGGGAGGGCTGGGGGAGCAGTTCTTC; CDR3 protein: CATSDFAAGGLGEQFF
V gene: TRBV28; D gene: NA; J gene: TRBJ1-2; clone size: few; CDR3 DNA: TGTGCCAGCAGGTTGGACAGTTACTATGGCTACACCTTC; CDR3 protein: CASRLDSYYGYTF